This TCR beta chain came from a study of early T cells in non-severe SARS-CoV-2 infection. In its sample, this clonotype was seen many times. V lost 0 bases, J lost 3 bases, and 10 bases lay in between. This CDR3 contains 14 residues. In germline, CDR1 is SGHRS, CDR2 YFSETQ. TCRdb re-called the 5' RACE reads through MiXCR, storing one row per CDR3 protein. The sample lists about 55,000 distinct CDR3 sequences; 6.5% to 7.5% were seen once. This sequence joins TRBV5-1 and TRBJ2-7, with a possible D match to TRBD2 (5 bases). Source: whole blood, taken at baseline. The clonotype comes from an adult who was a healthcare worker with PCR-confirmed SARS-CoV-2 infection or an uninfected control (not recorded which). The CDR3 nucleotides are TGCGCCAGCAGCTTGGCCCACGCGGGCTACGAGCAGTACTTC. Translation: CASSLAHAGYEQYF.